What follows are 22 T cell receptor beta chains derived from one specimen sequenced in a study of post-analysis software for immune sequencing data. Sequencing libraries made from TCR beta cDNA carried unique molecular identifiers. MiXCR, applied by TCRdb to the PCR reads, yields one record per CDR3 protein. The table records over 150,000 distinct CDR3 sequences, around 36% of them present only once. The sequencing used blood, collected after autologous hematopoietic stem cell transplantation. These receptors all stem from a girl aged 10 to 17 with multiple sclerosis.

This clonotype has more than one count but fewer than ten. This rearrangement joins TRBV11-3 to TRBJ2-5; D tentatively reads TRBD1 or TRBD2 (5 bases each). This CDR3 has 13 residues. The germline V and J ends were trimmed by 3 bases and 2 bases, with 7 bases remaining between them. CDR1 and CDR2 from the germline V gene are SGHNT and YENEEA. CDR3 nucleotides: TGTGCCAGCAGCTTCGAGGGGCAAGAGACCCAGTACTTC. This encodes CASSFEGQETQYF.

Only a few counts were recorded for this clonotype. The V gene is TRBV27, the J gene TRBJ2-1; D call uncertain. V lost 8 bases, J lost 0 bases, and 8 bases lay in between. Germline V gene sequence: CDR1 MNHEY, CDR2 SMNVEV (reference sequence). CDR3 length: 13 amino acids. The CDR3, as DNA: TGTGCCAGCGGAACAGACTCCTACAATGAGCAGTTCTTC. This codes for CASGTDSYNEQFF.

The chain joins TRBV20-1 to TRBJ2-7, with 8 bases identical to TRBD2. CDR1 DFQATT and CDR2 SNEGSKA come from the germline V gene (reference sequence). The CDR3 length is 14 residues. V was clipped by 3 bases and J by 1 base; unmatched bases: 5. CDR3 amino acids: CSASGAGGSYEQYF. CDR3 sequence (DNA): TGCAGTGCTAGTGGGGCGGGGGGTTCCTACGAGCAGTACTTC.

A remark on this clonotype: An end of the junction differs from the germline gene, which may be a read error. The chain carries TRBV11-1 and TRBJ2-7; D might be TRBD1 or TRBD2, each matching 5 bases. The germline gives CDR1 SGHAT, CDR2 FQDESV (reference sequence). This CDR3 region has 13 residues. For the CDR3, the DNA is TGTGCCAGCAGCTTCTTCGGCAGGGACGAGAAGTACTTC. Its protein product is CASSFFGRDEKYF.

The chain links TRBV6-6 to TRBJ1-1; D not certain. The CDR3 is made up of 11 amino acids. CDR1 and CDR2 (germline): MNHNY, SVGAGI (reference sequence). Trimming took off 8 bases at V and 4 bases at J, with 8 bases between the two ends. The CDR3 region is CASGVVTEAFF. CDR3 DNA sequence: TGTGCCAGCGGGGTAGTCACTGAAGCTTTCTTT.

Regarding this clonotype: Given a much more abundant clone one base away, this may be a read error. The CDR3 nucleotides read TGCAGTGCCTCCGGACTAGCGGGAGGAGAGGGAGGGACCCAGTACTTC. Residues: CSASGLAGGEGGTQYF. The chain combines TRBV20-1 with TRBJ2-7; 14 positions match TRBD2. The end of the DNA is better explained by TRBJ2-5, so the J call may be wrong. The germline CDR1 and CDR2 sequences are DFQATT and SNEGSKA (reference sequence). The CDR3 spans 16 residues.

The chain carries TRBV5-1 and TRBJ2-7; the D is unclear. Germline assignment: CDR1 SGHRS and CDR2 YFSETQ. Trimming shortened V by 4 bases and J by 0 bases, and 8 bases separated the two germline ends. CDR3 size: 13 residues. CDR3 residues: CASSGWDSYEQYF. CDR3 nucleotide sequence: TGCGCCAGCAGCGGGTGGGACTCCTACGAGCAGTACTTC.

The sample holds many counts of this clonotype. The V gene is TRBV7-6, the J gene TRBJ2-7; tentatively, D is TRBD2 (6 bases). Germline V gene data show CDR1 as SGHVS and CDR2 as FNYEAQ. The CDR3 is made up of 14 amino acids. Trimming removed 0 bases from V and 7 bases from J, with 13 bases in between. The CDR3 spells CASSLAGGGMEQYF. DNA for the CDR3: TGTGCCAGCAGCTTAGCGGGAGGAGGAATGGAGCAGTACTTC.

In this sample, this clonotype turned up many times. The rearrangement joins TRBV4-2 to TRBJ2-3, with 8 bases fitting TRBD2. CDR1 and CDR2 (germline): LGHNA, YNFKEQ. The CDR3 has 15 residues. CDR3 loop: CHFGRDIPGTDTQYF. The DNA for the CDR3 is TGTCATTTCGGGAGGGATATTCCGGGCACAGATACGCAGTATTTT.

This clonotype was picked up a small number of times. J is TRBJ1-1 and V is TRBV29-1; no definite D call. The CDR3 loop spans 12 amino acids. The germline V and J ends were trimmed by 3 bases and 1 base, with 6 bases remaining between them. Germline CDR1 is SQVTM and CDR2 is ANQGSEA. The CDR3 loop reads CSVEEQNTEAFF. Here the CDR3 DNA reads TGCAGCGTTGAGGAACAGAACACTGAAGCTTTCTTT.

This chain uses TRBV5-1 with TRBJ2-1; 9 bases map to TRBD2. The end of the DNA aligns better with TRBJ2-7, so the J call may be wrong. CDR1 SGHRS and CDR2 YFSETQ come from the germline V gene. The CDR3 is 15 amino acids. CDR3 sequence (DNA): TGCGCCAGCAGCTTGCAGCGGGAGGTCTACAATGAGCAGTACTTC. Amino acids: CASSLQREVYNEQYF.

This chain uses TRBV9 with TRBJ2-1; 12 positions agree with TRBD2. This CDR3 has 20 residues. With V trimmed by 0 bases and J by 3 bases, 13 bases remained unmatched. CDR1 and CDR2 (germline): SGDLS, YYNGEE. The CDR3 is CASSVGASGRADSIYNEQFF. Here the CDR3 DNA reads TGTGCCAGCAGCGTAGGTGCTAGCGGGAGGGCCGATAGTATCTACAATGAGCAGTTCTTC.

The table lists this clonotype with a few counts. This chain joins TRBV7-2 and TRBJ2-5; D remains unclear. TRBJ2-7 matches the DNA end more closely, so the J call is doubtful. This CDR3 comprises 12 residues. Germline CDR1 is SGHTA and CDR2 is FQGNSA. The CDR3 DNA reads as TGTGCCAGCAGCTTGGCCTACAACGAGCAGTACTTC. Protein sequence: CASSLAYNEQYF.

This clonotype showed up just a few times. CDR3: CASSLNWEGQGTYNEQFF. CDR3 nucleotide sequence: TGTGCCAGCAGCTTAAATTGGGAGGGCCAAGGAACCTACAATGAGCAGTTCTTC. This chain links TRBV11-2 with TRBJ2-1; 7 nucleotides line up with TRBD2. Germline assignment: CDR1 SGHAT and CDR2 FQNNGV. This CDR3 has 18 amino acids. Trimming at V came to 2 bases and at J to 2 bases, leaving 12 bases not matched to a gene.

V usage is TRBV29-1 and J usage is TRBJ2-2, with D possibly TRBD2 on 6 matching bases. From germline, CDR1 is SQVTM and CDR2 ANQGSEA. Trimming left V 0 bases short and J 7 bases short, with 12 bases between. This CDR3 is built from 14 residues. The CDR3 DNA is TGCAGCGTTGAAGATCCGCGGGGAATCGGGGAGCTGTTTTTT. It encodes CSVEDPRGIGELFF.

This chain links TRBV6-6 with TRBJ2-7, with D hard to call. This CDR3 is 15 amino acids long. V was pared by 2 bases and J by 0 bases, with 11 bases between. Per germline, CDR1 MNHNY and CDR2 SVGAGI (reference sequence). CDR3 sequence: CASSYESGPSYEQYF. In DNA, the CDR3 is TGTGCCAGCAGTTACGAGTCGGGCCCCTCCTACGAGCAGTACTTC.

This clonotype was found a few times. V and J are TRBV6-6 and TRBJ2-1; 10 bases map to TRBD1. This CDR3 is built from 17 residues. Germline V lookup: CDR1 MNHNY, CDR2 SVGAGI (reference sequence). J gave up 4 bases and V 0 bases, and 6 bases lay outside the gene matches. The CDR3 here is CASSYSDRGPPYNEQFF. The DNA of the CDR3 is TGTGCCAGCAGTTACTCCGACAGGGGGCCCCCTTACAATGAGCAGTTCTTC.

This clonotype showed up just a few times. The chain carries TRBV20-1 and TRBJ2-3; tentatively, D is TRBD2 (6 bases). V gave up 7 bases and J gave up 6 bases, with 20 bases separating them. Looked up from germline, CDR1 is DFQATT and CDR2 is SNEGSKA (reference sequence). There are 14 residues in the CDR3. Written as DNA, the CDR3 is TGCAGTGTTTTCCCAGGAGAAGGGAGGGATACGCAGTATTTT. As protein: CSVFPGEGRDTQYF.

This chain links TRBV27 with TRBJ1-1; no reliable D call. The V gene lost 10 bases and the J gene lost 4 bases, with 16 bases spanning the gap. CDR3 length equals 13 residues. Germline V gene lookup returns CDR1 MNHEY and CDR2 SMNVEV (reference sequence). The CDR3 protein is CATAMGGSTEAFF. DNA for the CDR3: TGTGCCACCGCCATGGGAGGCAGCACTGAAGCTTTCTTT.

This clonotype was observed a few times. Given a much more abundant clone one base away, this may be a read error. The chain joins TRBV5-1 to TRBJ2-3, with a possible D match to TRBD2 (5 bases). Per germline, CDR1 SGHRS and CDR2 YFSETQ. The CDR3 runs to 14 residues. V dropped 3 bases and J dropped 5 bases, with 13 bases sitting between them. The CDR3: CASSWALAGDTQYF. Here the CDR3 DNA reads TGCGCCAGCAGCTGGGCGCTAGCCGGAGATACGCAGTATTTT.

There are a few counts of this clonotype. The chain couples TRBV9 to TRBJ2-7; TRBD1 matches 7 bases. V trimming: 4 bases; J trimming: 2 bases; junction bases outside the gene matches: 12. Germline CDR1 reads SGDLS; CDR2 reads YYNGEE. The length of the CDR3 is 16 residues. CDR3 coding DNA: TGTGCCAGCAGCCCCTCATCAAAGGGACAGCCCTACGAGCAGTACTTC. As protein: CASSPSSKGQPYEQYF.

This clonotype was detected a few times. CDR3 amino acids: CASSPVGGESGANVLTF. In DNA form, the CDR3 reads TGTGCCAGCAGCCCCGTCGGGGGCGAATCTGGGGCCAACGTCCTGACTTTC. This chain connects TRBV7-2 to TRBJ2-6; D might be TRBD1 or TRBD2, each matching 6 bases. Germline V lookup: CDR1 SGHTA, CDR2 FQGNSA. The CDR3 sequence is 17 residues long. V was cut by 5 bases and J by 1 base, with 15 bases left in between.